The entry below describes one TCR beta chain. It has no known antigen specificity. The sample holds no much larger clone one base away, and base qualities are not on file. This sample is drawn from a study of graft-versus-host responses after intestinal transplantation (dated by TCRdb to the early 2020s). Describing the broader study: The transplants that recipients got were multivisceral, liver-intestinal, or isolated intestinal. Bulk TCR-beta CDR3 sequencing was used to track graft-versus-host and host-versus-graft alloreactive T cell clones in the graft, circulation and bone marrow after intestinal transplantation. Alloreactive clones were identified by sequencing pre-transplant mixed lymphocyte reaction products and comparing these products with unstimulated pre-transplant donor and recipient T cells. Every recipient was given anti-thymocyte globulin induction, then maintenance tacrolimus and steroids for about 3 years. A peak of at least 4% donor T cells among recipient peripheral blood mononuclear cells was the definition used for donor T cell macrochimerism. The cohort enrolled roughly 25 intestinal transplant recipients including one retransplant, and a few patients lacking pretransplant specimens were excluded. Rather than going through the commercial service, samples from a few later patients were sequenced in-house on an Illumina MiSeq and processed with MiXCR. Study-wide conclusions, independent of this receptor: Patients with donor T cell macrochimerism had high GvH to HvG T cell clonal ratios in their allografts. The relatively low number and heterogeneity of intestinal transplant patients limited the conclusions. Peak levels of circulating GvH clones were associated with declines in HvG clones early after transplant. GvH clones were found in recipient bone marrow, and some of the GvH clones appeared earlier in ileal mucosa or blood, which is consistent with an intestinal mucosal origin.

CDR1 KGHSH and CDR2 LQKENI are derived from the germline V gene. Germline trimming: 0 bases from V, 0 bases from J; junction bases outside gene matches: 6. The CDR3 holds 17 amino acids from the cysteine to the phenylalanine. The CDR3 DNA has 51 bases and is translated from base 1. The library was generated by the immunoSEQ multiplex PCR assay. For most patients, genomic DNA was isolated using the Qiagen DNeasy Blood and Tissue Kit and was shipped frozen to Adaptive Biotechnologies for TCR sequencing. High-throughput TCR-beta CDR3 sequencing of genomic DNA from most patients was performed by Adaptive Biotechnologies. As for the original processing: TCR sequencing data were retrieved from Adaptive's ImmunoSEQ software for roughly 20 patients, whereas a few other patients were processed with MiXCR and VDJtools. To correct CD4 versus CD8 sorting errors, any sequence found in both subsets at a frequency ratio below 5:1 was removed. CDR3 nucleotide sequences shared between donor and recipient were removed because their origin could not be assigned. At least 2-fold expansion over unstimulated cells and a minimum CFSE-low frequency of 0.002% (template counts) or 0.001% (read counts) were required for clones to be classified as alloreactive. Mappable clones were those detected in sequenced pre-transplant spleen, lymph node, or MLR CFSE-low populations of the donor or recipient. The cumulative frequency of alloreactive clones was calculated as a percentage of all sequences, weighted by copy number. Here the immuneACCESS table is served through TCRdb, limited to in-frame sequences with V and J called. Missing clones are a known gap in these copies; in checked studies unresolved V genes cover under half, and the rest lacks a known reason. V, J and clone size are those of that table, while D and trimming were read from the DNA. The sample data list tens of thousands of clones, and roughly 89% of these were observed just once. Jointly, the top ten make up about 0.3% of the sample.

The sample's time point label, decoded: cells obtained before transplantation from donor or recipient. CD3+CD4+ and CD3+CD8+ populations were FACS-sorted from unstimulated pre-transplant donor and recipient cells taken from spleen or lymph nodes. This receptor was taken from a human donor who received an intestinal transplant. The starting material was unstimulated CD4+ T cells sorted from spleen or lymph node cells, obtained before intestinal transplant. The rearranged chain carries TRBV18 and TRBJ2-7; 9 nucleotides in the junction match TRBD2. The CDR3 here reads CASSPPGTSGPSYEQYF. The DNA sequence follows: TGTGCCAGCTCACCACCTGGAACTAGCGGGCCCTCCTACGAGCAGTACTTC.